Presented here are 27 T cell receptor beta chains from one specimen sequenced in a study of blood T cell repertoires in COVID-19. Sequenced by immunoSEQ multiplex PCR; TCRdb stores in-frame clones only, minus some. The sample holds just over 60,000 clones, about 80% seen once. The specimen was peripheral blood. Every receptor here comes from a man in his thirties or forties with COVID-19, enrolled during active disease.

This chain connects TRBV28 to TRBJ1-1; D is perhaps TRBD1 (6 bases). The CDR3 covers 17 residues. V lost 6 bases and J 5 bases, leaving 25 bases between the germline ends. Germline loops: CDR1 MDHEN, CDR2 SYDVKM. In DNA form, the CDR3 reads TGTGCCAGCAGGCTGGGTTCCCGTCGACAGGTCGGAACTGAAGCTTTCTTT. This sequence encodes CASRLGSRRQVGTEAFF.

This clone occurred a few times. V gene TRBV3-1 (or the pseudogene TRBV3-2) combines with J gene TRBJ2-4; D is perhaps TRBD2 (6 bases). Between the trimmed V and J ends, which lost 2 bases and 7 bases, there was a span of 15 bases. This CDR3 is 15 amino acids long. Germline V lookup: CDR1 LGHDT, CDR2 YNNKEL (reference sequence). The CDR3 region is CASSQSGRSGNIQYF. The CDR3 region has the DNA TGTGCCAGCAGCCAATCGGGGAGGAGTGGGAACATTCAGTACTTC.

V is TRBV11-3 and J is TRBJ1-1, with TRBD1 matching 7 bases. V lost 1 base to trimming and J lost 6 bases; unmatched junction nucleotides: 8. Looked up from germline, CDR1 is SGHNT and CDR2 is YENEEA. This CDR3 is 15 amino acids long. The CDR3 sequence is CASSLAGTERAEAFF. The CDR3 DNA reads as TGTGCCAGCAGCTTAGCAGGGACAGAGAGGGCTGAAGCTTTCTTT.

The chain has TRBV30 and TRBJ2-5; D may be TRBD2 (5 bases). Germline V CDR1 and CDR2: GTSNPN, SVGIG (reference sequence). CDR3 size: 14 residues. V was clipped by 3 bases and J by 2 bases, with 13 bases between them. The CDR3 bases are TGTGCCTGGAGGGGGTTAGAGGGACAAGAGACCCAGTACTTC. It specifies CAWRGLEGQETQYF.

V and J are TRBV28 and TRBJ2-7, with 9 bases lining up with TRBD2. Germline lookup yields CDR1 MDHEN and CDR2 SYDVKM. J gave up 2 bases and V 2 bases, and 1 base lay outside the gene matches. The CDR3 runs to 14 residues. The CDR3 DNA is TGTGCCAGCAGTTTAGCGGGAGGGCCCTACGAGCAGTACTTC. Its protein product is CASSLAGGPYEQYF.

The V call is TRBV6-5, the J call TRBJ1-1; 8 bases are a match to TRBD1. Germline loops: CDR1 MNHEY, CDR2 SVGAGI. Unmatched junction bases numbered 8, after V lost 6 bases and J lost 5 bases. The CDR3 has 14 residues. CDR3 residues: CASREDREWTEAFF. The CDR3 nucleotides are TGTGCCAGCAGGGAGGACAGGGAGTGGACTGAAGCTTTCTTT.

This clone appeared a few times. The chain uses TRBV7-9 and TRBJ1-2; 9 bases agree with TRBD1. The length of the CDR3 is 15 residues. The V gene end was trimmed by 5 bases and the J gene end by 6 bases; junction bases not matched to a gene: 10. The germline CDR1 and CDR2 sequences are SEHNR and FQNEAQ (reference sequence). The CDR3 sequence: CASSQGRGQGDGYTF. The CDR3 region has the DNA TGTGCCAGCAGCCAGGGGCGGGGACAGGGAGATGGCTACACCTTC.

V is TRBV9 and J is TRBJ2-7; 7 positions match TRBD2. In germline, CDR1 is SGDLS, CDR2 YYNGEE. This CDR3 contains 13 residues. The V gene end was trimmed by 2 bases and the J gene end by 3 bases; junction bases not matched to a gene: 2. The CDR3 is CASSVGRDYEQYF. CDR3 bases: TGTGCCAGCAGCGTGGGGAGGGACTACGAGCAGTACTTC.

CDR3 DNA sequence: TGTGCCAGCAGTGAACCCCACGGACAGGGTGGGGAGACCCAGTACTTC. It yields the protein CASSEPHGQGGETQYF. The chain links TRBV6-1 to TRBJ2-5, with TRBD1 matching over 8 bases. This CDR3 is built from 16 residues. J was trimmed by 5 bases and V by 2 bases; bases with no gene match: 10. Per the germline V gene, CDR1 is MNHNS and CDR2 is SASEGT.

Here the CDR3 reads CATGLAGVATQYF. CDR3 DNA: TGTGCCACCGGACTAGCGGGAGTAGCTACGCAGTATTTT. The V gene is TRBV3-1 (or the pseudogene TRBV3-2), the J gene TRBJ2-3, with 13 bases fitting TRBD2. The germline V gene encodes CDR1 LGHDT and CDR2 YNNKEL (reference sequence). The ends lost 10 bases at V and 8 bases at J; junction bases unmatched: 6. The CDR3 consists of 13 residues.

The genes are TRBV28 and TRBJ2-7; 8 nucleotides line up with TRBD1. After removal of 3 bases from V and 4 bases from J, the junction contained 8 bases not matched to a gene. CDR1 is MDHEN and CDR2 is SYDVKM in the germline V gene. The length of the CDR3 is 15 residues. The CDR3 DNA reads TGTGCCAGCAGTTTCCGGGGACAGGCCGGGTACGAGCAGTACTTC. This sequence encodes CASSFRGQAGYEQYF. Drawing the rest from reference TRBV28 and TRBJ2-7, the complete variable domain is DVKVTQSSRYLVKRTGEKVFLECVQDMDHENMFWYRQDPGLGLRLIYFSYDVKMKEKGDIPEGYSVSREKKERFSLILESASTNQTSMYLCASSFRGQAGYEQYFGPGTRLTVT.

The chain uses TRBV28 and TRBJ1-6; TRBD1 aligns across 7 bases. Germline lookup yields CDR1 MDHEN and CDR2 SYDVKM. The CDR3 extends over 16 amino acids. V lost 4 bases and J lost 4; bases outside the gene matches: 7. CDR3 nucleotides: TGTGCCAGCAGTTCGACAGGGTTGGGGTATAATTCACCCCTCCACTTT. Its protein is CASSSTGLGYNSPLHF.

V and J are TRBV7-9 and TRBJ1-1, with D perhaps TRBD1 (5 bases). Trimming cost V 4 bases and J 5 bases, with 14 bases left between them. CDR1 is SEHNR, CDR2 FQNEAQ, per germline (reference sequence). This CDR3 has 14 amino acids. Written as DNA, the CDR3 is TGTGCCAGCAGCTCAGGGCGGGGATGGACTGAAGCTTTCTTT. Its translation is CASSSGRGWTEAFF. The full variable domain, completed using reference TRBV7-9 and TRBJ1-1, is DTGVSQNPRHKITKRGQNVTFRCDPISEHNRLYWYRQTLGQGPEFLTYFQNEAQLEKSRLLSDRFSAERPKGSFSTLEIQRTEQGDSAMYLCASSSGRGWTEAFFGQGTRLTVV.

This clone was detected once. The genes are TRBV7-3 and TRBJ2-5, with 14 bases identical to TRBD2. The CDR3 is made up of 16 amino acids. Germline CDR1 SGHTA, CDR2 FQGTGA. The V and J ends lost 4 bases and 5 bases, in that order; junction bases with no gene match: 6. CDR3 region: CASSSGTSGSGETQYF. The CDR3 DNA follows: TGTGCCAGCAGCTCTGGGACTAGCGGGAGCGGGGAGACCCAGTACTTC.

The chain combines TRBV14 with TRBJ1-1; 9 nucleotides match TRBD1. Germline CDR1 is SGHDN and CDR2 is FVKESK. The J segment lost 3 bases and the V segment lost 0 bases, leaving 8 bases of the junction unmatched. The CDR3 spans 17 residues. CDR3 residues: CASSQDLQTGGYTEAFF. CDR3 coding DNA: TGTGCCAGCAGCCAAGACCTACAGACAGGGGGGTACACTGAAGCTTTCTTT. Combining the CDR3 with reference TRBV14 and TRBJ1-1 gives the whole variable domain EAGVTQFPSHSVIEKGQTVTLRCDPISGHDNLYWYRRVMGKEIKFLLHFVKESKQDESGMPNNRFLAERTGGTYSTLKVQPAELEDSGVYFCASSQDLQTGGYTEAFFGQGTRLTVV.

The chain carries TRBV27 and TRBJ2-7, with TRBD1 matching over 9 bases. The trim removed 4 bases at V and 11 bases at J, leaving 12 bases unmatched. This CDR3 contains 14 residues. Germline loops: CDR1 MNHEY, CDR2 SMNVEV (reference sequence). CDR3 sequence: CASSSGQGPLREYF. The CDR3 DNA is TGTGCCAGCAGTTCCGGACAGGGGCCCCTCCGGGAGTACTTC.

The chain links TRBV7-9 to TRBJ2-7; 12 positions agree with TRBD2. CDR3 length: 14 residues. Per germline, CDR1 SEHNR and CDR2 FQNEAQ (reference sequence). V lost 5 bases to trimming and J lost 3 bases; unmatched junction nucleotides: 2. CDR3 protein: CASSPTSGSYEQYF. DNA for the CDR3: TGTGCCAGCAGCCCGACTAGCGGGAGCTACGAGCAGTACTTC.

The chain recombines TRBV9 with TRBJ1-2, with D unclear. Germline CDR1 and CDR2: SGDLS and YYNGEE. CDR3 length: 14 residues. Trimming shortened V by 4 bases and J by 5 bases, and 15 bases separated the two germline ends. CDR3 DNA sequence: TGTGCCAGCAGCCCCCGACCCGCGACTTATGGCTACACCTTC. Translating gives CASSPRPATYGYTF.

J is TRBJ2-1 and V is TRBV15; 7 nucleotides line up with TRBD1. This CDR3 comprises 16 residues. Losses at the gene ends were 1 base for V and 3 bases for J; bases not matched to a gene: 6. Germline CDR1 and CDR2: LNHNV and YYDKDF (reference sequence). As DNA, the CDR3 is TGTGCCACCAGCAGAGGGGACAGCCACATCTACAATGAGCAGTTCTTC. Translating gives CATSRGDSHIYNEQFF.

This chain joins TRBV2 and TRBJ2-5; 10 bases line up with TRBD2. The CDR3 loop spans 15 amino acids. After removal of 2 bases from V and 5 bases from J, the junction contained 5 bases not matched to a gene. Germline CDR1 is SNHLY and CDR2 is FYNNEI. DNA for the CDR3: TGTGCCAGCAGTGAACTAGCGGGAGTAGGGGAGACCCAGTACTTC. It codes for CASSELAGVGETQYF.

V gene TRBV6-1 combines with J gene TRBJ2-5; D not resolved. CDR1 is MNHNS and CDR2 is SASEGT in the germline V gene. The CDR3 runs 14 residues. V was clipped by 1 base and J by 5 bases, with 11 bases between them. CDR3 DNA sequence: TGTGCCAGCAGTGAAGGACTGACGAGGGAGACCCAGTACTTC. Protein sequence: CASSEGLTRETQYF.

The chain combines TRBV10-3 with TRBJ2-6; a possible D gene is TRBD1 (6 bases). Trimming left V 4 bases short and J 0 bases short, with 10 bases between. This CDR3 is built from 16 residues. Per germline, CDR1 ENHRY and CDR2 SYGVKD. The CDR3 DNA is TGTGCCATCAGTGGTTTGACAGGCTCTGGGGCCAACGTCCTGACTTTC. Residues: CAISGLTGSGANVLTF.

This CDR3 is CASSEFGGIGEKLFF. In DNA form, the CDR3 reads TGTGCCAGCAGTGAATTTGGAGGCATCGGTGAAAAACTGTTTTTT. This rearrangement joins TRBV25-1 to TRBJ1-4, with no clear D. Trimming removed 1 base at V and 7 bases at J, with 13 bases between. CDR3 length equals 15 residues. Germline loops: CDR1 MGHDK, CDR2 SYGVNS.

The chain couples TRBV23-1 to TRBJ1-2; TRBD1 might be the D (6 bases). TRBV23-1 is recorded as an ORF, its role being uncertain. The V and J ends lost 1 base and 4 bases respectively, with 10 bases between them. This CDR3 has 14 amino acids. Here the CDR3 DNA reads TGCGCCAGCAGTCAATGCGGGGGGCTCTATGGCTACACCTTC. This encodes CASSQCGGLYGYTF.

The chain carries TRBV5-4 and TRBJ2-2; TRBD2 is a possible D gene (5 bases). Germline CDR1 is SGHNT and CDR2 is YYREEE (reference sequence). The germline V and J ends were trimmed by 4 bases and 7 bases, with 17 bases remaining between them. This CDR3 spans 15 amino acids. The CDR3 here is CASSQLGSRNGELFF. DNA for the CDR3: TGTGCCAGCAGCCAACTAGGAAGCCGGAACGGGGAGCTGTTTTTT.

V usage is TRBV6-2 or TRBV6-3 and J usage is TRBJ1-5; D call uncertain. Germline CDR1 is MNHEY and CDR2 is SVGEGT. The CDR3 spans 15 residues. V lost 2 bases and J 6 bases, leaving 14 bases between the germline ends. The CDR3 region has the DNA TGTGCCAGCAGTTACGCTACAGAGGAGGGTCAGCCCCAGCATTTT. Translated, it gives CASSYATEEGQPQHF.

As DNA, the CDR3 is TGTGCCAGCAGTCGGACTAGCGGCCACAATGAGCAGTTCTTC. It yields the protein CASSRTSGHNEQFF. This chain joins TRBV2 and TRBJ2-1; 10 bases are a match to TRBD2. This CDR3 region has 14 residues. The V gene end was trimmed by 5 bases and the J gene end by 5 bases; junction bases not matched to a gene: 3. The germline V gene encodes CDR1 SNHLY and CDR2 FYNNEI. The whole variable domain, remainder taken from reference TRBV2 and TRBJ2-1, is EPEVTQTPSHQVTQMGQEVILRCVPISNHLYFYWYRQILGQKVEFLVSFYNNEISEKSEIFDDQFSVERPDGSNFTLKIRSTKLEDSAMYFCASSRTSGHNEQFFGPGTRLTVL.